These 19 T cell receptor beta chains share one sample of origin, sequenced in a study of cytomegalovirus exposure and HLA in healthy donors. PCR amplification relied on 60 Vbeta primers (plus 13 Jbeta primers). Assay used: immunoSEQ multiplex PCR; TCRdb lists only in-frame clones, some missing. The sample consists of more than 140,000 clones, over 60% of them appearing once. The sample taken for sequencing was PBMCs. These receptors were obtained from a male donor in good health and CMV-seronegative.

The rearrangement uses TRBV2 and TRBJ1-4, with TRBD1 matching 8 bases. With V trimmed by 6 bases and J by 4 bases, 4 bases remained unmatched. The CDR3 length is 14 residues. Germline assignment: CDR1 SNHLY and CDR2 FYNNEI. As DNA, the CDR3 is TGTGCCAGCAGGGGACAGGCGAGTAATGAAAAACTGTTTTTT. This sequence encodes CASRGQASNEKLFF.

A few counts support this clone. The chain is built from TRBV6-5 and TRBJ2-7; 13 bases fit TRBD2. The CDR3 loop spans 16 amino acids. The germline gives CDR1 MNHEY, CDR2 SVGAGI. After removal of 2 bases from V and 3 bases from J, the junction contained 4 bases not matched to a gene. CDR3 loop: CASSYAGTSGIYEQYF. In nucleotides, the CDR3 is TGTGCCAGCAGTTACGCCGGGACTAGCGGGATCTACGAGCAGTACTTC.

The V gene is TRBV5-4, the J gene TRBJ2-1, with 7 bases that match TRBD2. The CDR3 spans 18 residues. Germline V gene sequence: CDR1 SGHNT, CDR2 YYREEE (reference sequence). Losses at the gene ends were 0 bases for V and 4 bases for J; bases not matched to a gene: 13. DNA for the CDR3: TGTGCCAGCAGCTTGGGGGTGGTCGGCGGGGGACCTTACAATGAGCAGTTCTTC. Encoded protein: CASSLGVVGGGPYNEQFF.

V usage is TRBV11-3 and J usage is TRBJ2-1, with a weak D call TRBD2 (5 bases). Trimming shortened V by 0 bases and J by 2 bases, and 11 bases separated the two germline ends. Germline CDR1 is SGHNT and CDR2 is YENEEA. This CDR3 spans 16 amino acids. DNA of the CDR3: TGTGCCAGCAGCTTAGATACCGGGAAAGCCTACAATGAGCAGTTCTTC. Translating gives CASSLDTGKAYNEQFF.

The CDR3 sequence is CASSLYRASGNTIYF. CDR3 DNA: TGCGCCAGCAGCCTATACAGGGCGTCTGGAAACACCATATATTTT. V gene TRBV4-1 combines with J gene TRBJ1-3; maybe TRBD1 (6 bases). Per the germline V gene, CDR1 is MGHRA and CDR2 is YSYEKL. Trimming shortened V by 4 bases and J by 1 base, and 11 bases separated the two germline ends. The CDR3 totals 15 residues.

The CDR3 reads CASSPDSFSFGELFF. The CDR3 DNA is TGTGCCAGCTCACCAGACAGCTTCTCATTCGGGGAGCTGTTTTTT. The chain is built from TRBV18 and TRBJ2-2; tentative D call: TRBD1 (5 bases). The V gene's germline CDR1 is KGHSH and CDR2 LQKENI. Trimming removed 2 bases at V and 7 bases at J, with 14 bases between. The length of the CDR3 is 15 residues.

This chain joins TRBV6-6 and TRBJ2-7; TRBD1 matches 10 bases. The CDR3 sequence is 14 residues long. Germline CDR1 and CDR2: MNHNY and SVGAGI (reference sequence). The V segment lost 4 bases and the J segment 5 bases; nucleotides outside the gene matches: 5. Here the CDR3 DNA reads TGTGCCAGCAGTTTGGAGACAGGGGGCAACGAGCAGTACTTC. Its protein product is CASSLETGGNEQYF.

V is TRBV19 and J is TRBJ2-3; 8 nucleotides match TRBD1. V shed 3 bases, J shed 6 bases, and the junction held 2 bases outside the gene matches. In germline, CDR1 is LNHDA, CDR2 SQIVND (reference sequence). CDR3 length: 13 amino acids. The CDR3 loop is CASSMDRADTQYF. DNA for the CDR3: TGTGCCAGTAGTATGGACAGGGCCGATACGCAGTATTTT.

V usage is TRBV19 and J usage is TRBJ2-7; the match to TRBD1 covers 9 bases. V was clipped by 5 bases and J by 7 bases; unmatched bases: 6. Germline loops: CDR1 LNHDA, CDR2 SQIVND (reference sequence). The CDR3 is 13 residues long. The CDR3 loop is CASSRQGEGEQYF. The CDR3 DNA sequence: TGTGCCAGTAGTCGACAGGGGGAAGGAGAGCAGTACTTC.

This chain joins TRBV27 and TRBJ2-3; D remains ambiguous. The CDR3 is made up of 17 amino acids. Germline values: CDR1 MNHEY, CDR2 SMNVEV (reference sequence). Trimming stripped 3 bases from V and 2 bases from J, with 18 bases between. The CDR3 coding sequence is TGTGCCAGCAGTTTTGGGCCCACTGAAAGTTACACAGATACGCAGTATTTT. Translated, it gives CASSFGPTESYTDTQYF.

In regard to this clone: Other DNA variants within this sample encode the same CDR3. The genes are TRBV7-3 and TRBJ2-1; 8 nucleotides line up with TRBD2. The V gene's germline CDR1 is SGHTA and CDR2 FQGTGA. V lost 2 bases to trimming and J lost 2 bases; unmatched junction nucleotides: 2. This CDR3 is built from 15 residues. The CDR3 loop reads CASSLSGGAYNEQFF. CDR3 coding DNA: TGTGCCAGCAGCTTATCGGGGGGGGCCTACAATGAGCAGTTCTTC.

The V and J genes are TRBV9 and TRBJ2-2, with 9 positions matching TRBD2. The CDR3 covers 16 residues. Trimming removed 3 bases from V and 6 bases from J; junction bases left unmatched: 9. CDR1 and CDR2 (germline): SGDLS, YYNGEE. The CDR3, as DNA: TGTGCCAGCAGCGCCCTCCAGGCGGGGGGGCCCGGGGAGCTGTTTTTT. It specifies CASSALQAGGPGELFF. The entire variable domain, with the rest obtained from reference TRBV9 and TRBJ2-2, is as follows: DSGVTQTPKHLITATGQRVTLRCSPRSGDLSVYWYQQSLDQGLQFLIQYYNGEERAKGNILERFSAQQFPDLHSELNLSSLELGDSALYFCASSALQAGGPGELFFGEGSRLTVL.

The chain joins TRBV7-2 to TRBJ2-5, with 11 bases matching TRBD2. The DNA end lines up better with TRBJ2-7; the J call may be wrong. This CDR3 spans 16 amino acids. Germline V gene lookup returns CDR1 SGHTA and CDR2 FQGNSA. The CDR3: CASSVLGTSGNYEQYF. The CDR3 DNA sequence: TGTGCCAGCAGCGTCCTTGGGACTAGCGGTAACTACGAGCAGTACTTC.

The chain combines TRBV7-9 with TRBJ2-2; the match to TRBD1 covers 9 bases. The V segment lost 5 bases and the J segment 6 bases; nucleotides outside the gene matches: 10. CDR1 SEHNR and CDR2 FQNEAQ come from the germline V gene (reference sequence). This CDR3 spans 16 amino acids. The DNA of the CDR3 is TGTGCCAGCAGCGACGTCGGACAGGGGCGAGCCGGGGAGCTGTTTTTT. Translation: CASSDVGQGRAGELFF. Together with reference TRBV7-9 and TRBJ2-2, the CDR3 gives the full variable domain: DTGVSQNPRHKITKRGQNVTFRCDPISEHNRLYWYRQTLGQGPEFLTYFQNEAQLEKSRLLSDRFSAERPKGSFSTLEIQRTEQGDSAMYLCASSDVGQGRAGELFFGEGSRLTVL.

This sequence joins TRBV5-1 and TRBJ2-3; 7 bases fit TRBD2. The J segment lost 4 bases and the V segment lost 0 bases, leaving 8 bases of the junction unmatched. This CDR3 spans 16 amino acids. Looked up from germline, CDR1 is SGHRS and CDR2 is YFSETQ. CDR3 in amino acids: CASSLALKAGPDTQYF. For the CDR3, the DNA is TGCGCCAGCAGCTTGGCCCTGAAAGCGGGGCCAGATACGCAGTATTTT.

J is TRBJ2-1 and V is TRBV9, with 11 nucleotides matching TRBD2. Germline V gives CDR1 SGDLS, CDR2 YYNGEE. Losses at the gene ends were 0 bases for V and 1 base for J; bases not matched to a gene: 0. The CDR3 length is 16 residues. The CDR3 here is CASSVGLAGSYNEQFF. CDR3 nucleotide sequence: TGTGCCAGCAGCGTAGGACTAGCGGGGTCCTACAATGAGCAGTTCTTC.

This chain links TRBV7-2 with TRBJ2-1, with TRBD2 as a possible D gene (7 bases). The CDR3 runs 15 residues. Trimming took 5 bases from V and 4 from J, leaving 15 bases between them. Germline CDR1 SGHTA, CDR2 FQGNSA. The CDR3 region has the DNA TGTGCCAGCAGCCCCGACCGGGGGGCGTACAATGAGCAGTTCTTC. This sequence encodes CASSPDRGAYNEQFF.

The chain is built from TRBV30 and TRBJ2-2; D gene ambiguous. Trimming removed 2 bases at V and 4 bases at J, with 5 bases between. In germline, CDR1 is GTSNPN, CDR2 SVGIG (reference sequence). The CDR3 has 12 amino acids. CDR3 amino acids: CAWSHSTGELFF. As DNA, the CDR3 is TGTGCCTGGAGTCACAGCACCGGGGAGCTGTTTTTT.

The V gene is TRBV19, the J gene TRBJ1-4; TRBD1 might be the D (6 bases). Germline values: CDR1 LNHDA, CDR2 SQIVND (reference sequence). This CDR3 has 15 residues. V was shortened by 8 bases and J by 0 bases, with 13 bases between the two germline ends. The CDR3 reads CASRPGVATNEKLFF. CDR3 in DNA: TGTGCCAGTCGGCCAGGGGTGGCAACTAATGAAAAACTGTTTTTT.